Sequencing of this T cell receptor beta chain was carried out in a study of graft-versus-host responses after intestinal transplantation. Deletions cut 7 bases from V and 0 bases from J, with 13 bases between. Looked up from germline, CDR1 is MNHEY and CDR2 is SMNVEV (reference sequence). The CDR3 is 14 residues long. Study outcomes and limitations: GvH clones turned up in recipient marrow; some had shown up first in ileum or blood.

Here immunoSEQ multiplex PCR was the method, and the copy in TCRdb shows in-frame clones only, minus some. The table records about 120,000 clones, 85% to 95% of them present only once. In regard to this clone: Its antigen is not known.

This rearrangement joins TRBV27 to TRBJ2-7; D is unclear. The sequence derives from a human donor who received an intestinal transplant. The sample here was unstimulated CD8+ T cells sorted from spleen or lymph node cells, taken before intestinal transplant. CDR3 nucleotides: TGTGCCAGCACCTCCCTGAGTCACTCCTACGAGCAGTACTTC. The encoded protein is CASTSLSHSYEQYF.